This T cell receptor beta chain was recovered during a study of blood T cell repertoires in COVID-19. Participants, about 18 to 100 years old, spanned 25 or so US areas. Participants' reported clinical history set cohort assignment. Two negative PCRs, clearance, or symptom resolution had been documented for recovered Cohort 3 donors. V lost 6 bases to trimming and J lost 3 bases; unmatched junction nucleotides: 8. CDR3 size: 15 residues. Germline V gene sequence: CDR1 MNHEY, CDR2 SVGEGT. Profiled with immunoSEQ multiplex PCR; TCRdb holds only in-frame clones, not every one. The table has 170,000 or so clones, less than 90% seen once.

This chain uses TRBV6-2 or TRBV6-3 with TRBJ2-1; 7 bases map to TRBD2. The receptor was isolated from a woman in her 50s who had recovered from COVID-19. Sequencing input: PBMCs or T cells enriched from blood (not recorded which). CDR3 nucleotide sequence: TGTGCCAGCAGCAGAGGGACTACTTACTACAATGAGCAGTTCTTC. It specifies CASSRGTTYYNEQFF.